Below are 29 T cell receptor beta chains sequenced from a single sample in a study of cytomegalovirus exposure and HLA in healthy donors. This PCR relied on a set of 60 Vbeta primers and 13 Jbeta primers. Profiled with immunoSEQ multiplex PCR; TCRdb holds only in-frame clones, not every one. The sample includes 150,000 to 200,000 clones, approximately 84% of them seen just once. The specimen sequenced was PBMCs. The receptors shown here come from a woman aged 30 to 39 in good health and CMV-seropositive.

CDR3 sequence (DNA): TGTGCCAGCAGCTTAAAGCCGGGACAGGGTGGCCACGAGCAGTACTTC. This sequence encodes CASSLKPGQGGHEQYF. This chain connects TRBV11-2 to TRBJ2-7, with 9 bases aligning to TRBD1. Per the germline V gene, CDR1 is SGHAT and CDR2 is FQNNGV. CDR3 length equals 16 residues. After removal of 2 bases from V and 5 bases from J, the junction contained 10 bases not matched to a gene.

This clone appeared a single time. The CDR3 sequence: CASSAGTSGVAEQFF. In DNA, the CDR3 is TGTGCCAGCAGTGCCGGGACTAGCGGGGTAGCTGAGCAGTTCTTC. This chain connects TRBV27 to TRBJ2-1; 13 bases fit TRBD2. The junction had 7 bases not matched to a gene; V was cut back by 5 bases and J by 9 bases. The CDR3 consists of 15 residues. CDR1 is MNHEY and CDR2 is SMNVEV in the germline V gene (reference sequence).

The rearrangement links TRBV6-6 to TRBJ2-1; 8 bases map to TRBD1. This CDR3 has 14 amino acids. V lost 8 bases and J lost 3; bases outside the gene matches: 6. In germline, CDR1 is MNHNY, CDR2 SVGAGI (reference sequence). DNA for the CDR3: TGTGCCAGCGGCTACAGGGGGGACTACAATGAGCAGTTCTTC. It encodes CASGYRGDYNEQFF.

This clone was observed a few times. V gene TRBV20-1 combines with J gene TRBJ2-1; TRBD2 aligns across 8 bases. The length of the CDR3 is 11 residues. The junction had 4 bases not matched to a gene; V was cut back by 6 bases and J by 9 bases. Germline lookup yields CDR1 DFQATT and CDR2 SNEGSKA (reference sequence). DNA of the CDR3: TGCAGTGCGTCCCGGGGGGGTGAGCAGTTCTTC. Amino acids: CSASRGGEQFF.

This clone turned up a few times. The chain uses TRBV11-3 and TRBJ2-5, with TRBD1 identical over 8 bases. The CDR3 contains 16 residues. V lost 5 bases and J lost 5; bases outside the gene matches: 13. CDR1 and CDR2 from the germline V gene are SGHNT and YENEEA. The CDR3 DNA follows: TGTGCCAGCAGCCCCGGGGGACAGGTTCAAGTGGAGACCCAGTACTTC. As protein: CASSPGGQVQVETQYF.

This chain uses TRBV27 with TRBJ2-1, with TRBD2 matching over 10 bases. The CDR3 runs to 15 residues. Trimming cost V 1 base and J 9 bases; bases outside gene matches: 6. CDR1 is MNHEY and CDR2 is SMNVEV in the germline V gene (reference sequence). For the CDR3, the DNA is TGTGCCAGCAGTTTATGGCTAGCGGGAGTCAGTGAGCAGTTCTTC. It yields the protein CASSLWLAGVSEQFF.

The chain recombines TRBV9 with TRBJ2-2; no clear D. V was trimmed by 3 bases and J by 6 bases, leaving 6 bases between them. The CDR3 is 12 amino acids. Germline V lookup: CDR1 SGDLS, CDR2 YYNGEE. The DNA for the CDR3 is TGTGCCAGCAGCGGAGTAGCCGGGGAGCTGTTTTTT. Translation: CASSGVAGELFF.

In its sample, this clone was seen a few times. The rearrangement uses TRBV19 and TRBJ2-5; 7 positions match TRBD2. Gene TRBJ2-7 matches the end of the DNA better, so the J call may be wrong. CDR1 LNHDA and CDR2 SQIVND come from the germline V gene (reference sequence). There are 14 residues in the CDR3. CDR3 loop: CASIQGAGSYEQYF. The CDR3 nucleotides read TGTGCCAGTATCCAGGGAGCGGGATCCTACGAGCAGTACTTC.

The V and J genes are TRBV6-4 and TRBJ1-6; 7 bases match TRBD1. CDR1 is MRHNA and CDR2 is SNTAGT in the germline V gene. V lost 10 bases to trimming and J lost 10 bases; unmatched junction nucleotides: 10. This CDR3 has 13 amino acids. CDR3 residues: CATAPRQGSPLHF. The CDR3 region has the DNA TGTGCCACCGCCCCCCGACAGGGCTCACCCCTCCACTTT.

The chain recombines TRBV18 with TRBJ1-1; 8 bases map to TRBD1. The CDR3 is made up of 14 amino acids. Germline V gives CDR1 KGHSH, CDR2 LQKENI. Unmatched junction bases numbered 0, after V lost 3 bases and J lost 0 bases. The CDR3 protein is CASSPGQVNTEAFF. CDR3 nucleotide sequence: TGTGCCAGCTCACCGGGACAGGTGAACACTGAAGCTTTCTTT.

The J gene is TRBJ2-7, the V gene TRBV5-1; TRBD1 is a possible D gene (6 bases). V lost 0 bases to trimming and J lost 6 bases, with 10 bases between them. The CDR3 consists of 13 residues. CDR1 is SGHRS, CDR2 YFSETQ, per germline. In nucleotides, the CDR3 is TGCGCCAGCAGCTTGGCCCCAGGGGCCGAGCAGTACTTC. The encoded protein is CASSLAPGAEQYF.

This sequence joins TRBV5-4 and TRBJ2-3; TRBD2 matches at 10 bases. Germline assignment: CDR1 SGHNT and CDR2 YYREEE (reference sequence). The CDR3 runs 17 residues. Losses at the gene ends were 4 bases for V and 2 bases for J; bases not matched to a gene: 10. This chain's CDR3 is CASSSRLAGSFTDTQYF. The CDR3 nucleotides are TGTGCCAGCAGCAGCCGACTAGCGGGTTCCTTCACAGATACGCAGTATTTT.

The rearrangement uses TRBV19 and TRBJ1-5; D possibly corresponds to TRBD1 (5 bases). This CDR3 region has 15 residues. The germline gives CDR1 LNHDA, CDR2 SQIVND (reference sequence). V was cut by 7 bases and J by 1 base, with 14 bases left in between. The CDR3 nucleotides read TGTGCCAGTAAATCGGTGGGGGGGAGCAATCAGCCCCAGCATTTT. Protein: CASKSVGGSNQPQHF.

This rearrangement joins TRBV7-6 to TRBJ1-5; D ambiguous. CDR1 is SGHVS and CDR2 is FNYEAQ in the germline V gene. The CDR3 loop spans 13 amino acids. Trimming stripped 1 base from V and 8 bases from J, with 9 bases between. In nucleotides, the CDR3 is TGTGCCAGCAGCTTAGGAGGCTGGGAGCCCCAGCATTTT. Residues: CASSLGGWEPQHF.

The V and J genes are TRBV12-5 and TRBJ2-1; D is perhaps TRBD2 (6 bases). With 8 bases removed from V and 5 bases from J, the gap between germline ends came to 22 bases. The CDR3 covers 16 residues. Germline lookup yields CDR1 LGHNT and CDR2 FRNRAP. The CDR3 bases are TGTGCTAGTTCCCGAGGGTTATGGCGGGACGACAATGAGCAGTTCTTC. It codes for CASSRGLWRDDNEQFF.

The chain's CDR3 is CASSDRSGSEKLFF. The CDR3 DNA reads TGTGCCAGCAGCGACCGGAGCGGGAGTGAAAAACTGTTTTTT. This rearrangement joins TRBV6-5 to TRBJ1-4, with unresolved D. Germline V gene lookup returns CDR1 MNHEY and CDR2 SVGAGI. This CDR3 has 14 amino acids. V lost 6 bases to trimming and J lost 7 bases, with 15 bases between them.

This sequence joins TRBV4-2 and TRBJ1-2; unclear D gene. Germline CDR1 LGHNA, CDR2 YNFKEQ. This CDR3 contains 11 residues. V lost 1 base, J lost 8 bases, and 5 bases lay in between. This CDR3 reads CASSQGGGYTF. As DNA, the CDR3 is TGTGCCAGCAGCCAAGGCGGGGGCTACACCTTC.

The chain combines TRBV7-2 with TRBJ1-2; tentative D call: TRBD1 (6 bases). CDR1 is SGHTA and CDR2 is FQGNSA in the germline V gene. Trimming removed 2 bases at V and 4 bases at J, with 20 bases between. The length of the CDR3 is 17 residues. The CDR3 region is CASSLRQSQQGSYGYTF. The CDR3 DNA reads TGTGCCAGCAGCTTACGGCAAAGTCAACAGGGAAGCTATGGCTACACCTTC.

The chain couples TRBV19 to TRBJ1-1; D gene unclear. This CDR3 has 13 amino acids. The germline V gene has CDR1 LNHDA and CDR2 SQIVND (reference sequence). V was shortened by 6 bases and J by 0 bases, with 8 bases between the two germline ends. The CDR3 protein is CASSLYMNTEAFF. Here the CDR3 DNA reads TGTGCCAGTAGCTTGTACATGAACACTGAAGCTTTCTTT.

In nucleotides, the CDR3 is TGTGCCAGCAGCCAAGAAAGGGATGACAGGGGGTCTTCTCAGCCCCAGCATTTT. Encoded protein: CASSQERDDRGSSQPQHF. The genes are TRBV4-2 and TRBJ1-5, with TRBD1 matching over 9 bases. Per germline, CDR1 LGHNA and CDR2 YNFKEQ. V shed 0 bases, J shed 6 bases, and the junction held 12 bases outside the gene matches. The CDR3 consists of 18 residues.

The rearrangement joins TRBV21-1 to TRBJ2-3; TRBD2, the D gene given by the table, was not confirmed from the DNA. TRBV21-1 is a pseudogene. The CDR3 loop spans 16 amino acids. CDR3 nucleotide sequence: TGTGCCAGCAGCAATTTAGCGGGAAGTGGCACAGATACGCAGTATTTT. This encodes CASSNLAGSGTDTQYF.

The V and J genes are TRBV18 and TRBJ1-5; TRBD1 aligns across 8 bases. This CDR3 has 13 amino acids. CDR1 is KGHSH, CDR2 LQKENI, per germline. V lost 6 bases, J lost 6 bases, and 4 bases stayed unmatched. CDR3 nucleotide sequence: TGTGCCAGCTCCAGGGGGCCCCCTCAGCCCCAGCATTTT. Its translation: CASSRGPPQPQHF.

The chain carries TRBV10-3 and TRBJ1-2, with D perhaps TRBD1 (6 bases). The CDR3 is 18 residues long. Trimming stripped 5 bases from V and 6 bases from J, with 28 bases between. Germline assignment: CDR1 ENHRY and CDR2 SYGVKD. CDR3 DNA: TGTGCCATCAGTCCGGGGGAGGGTCGGCAGGGGCAACGACATGGCTACACCTTC. Translation: CAISPGEGRQGQRHGYTF.

The chain recombines TRBV9 with TRBJ2-7, with D possibly being TRBD1 (5 bases). Germline V lookup: CDR1 SGDLS, CDR2 YYNGEE. V lost 0 bases and J 3 bases, leaving 13 bases between the germline ends. There are 15 residues in the CDR3. CDR3 amino acids: CASSVGLGQVYEQYF. The CDR3, as DNA: TGTGCCAGCAGCGTAGGTCTGGGGCAGGTCTACGAGCAGTACTTC.

V gene TRBV6-5 combines with J gene TRBJ2-5; 7 bases are shared with TRBD1. The length of the CDR3 is 13 residues. Germline V gene data show CDR1 as MNHEY and CDR2 as SVGAGI. The ends lost 5 bases at V and 4 bases at J; junction bases unmatched: 4. CDR3: CASSTNRGETQYF. The CDR3 nucleotides are TGTGCCAGCAGTACAAACAGGGGAGAGACCCAGTACTTC.

CDR3 region: CAIGGTGAYEQYF. The CDR3 nucleotides are TGTGCCATCGGTGGGACAGGTGCCTACGAGCAGTACTTC. The J gene is TRBJ2-7, the V gene TRBV10-3; TRBD1 matches at 8 bases. This CDR3 region has 13 residues. The V segment lost 8 bases and the J segment 2 bases; nucleotides outside the gene matches: 5. Germline values: CDR1 ENHRY, CDR2 SYGVKD.

This clone was counted between two and nine times. The chain couples TRBV2 to TRBJ2-7; weak D call: TRBD2 (5 bases). V gave up 6 bases and J gave up 2 bases, with 8 bases separating them. CDR3 length: 12 amino acids. Germline V CDR1 and CDR2: SNHLY, FYNNEI. CDR3 residues: CASREGAYEQYF. The DNA of the CDR3 is TGTGCCAGCAGAGAGGGCGCCTACGAGCAGTACTTC.

This rearrangement joins TRBV4-3 to TRBJ1-2; TRBD1 matches at 8 bases. With 1 base clipped from V and 6 bases from J, the junction kept 7 bases outside the gene matches. Germline values: CDR1 LGHNA, CDR2 YSLEER. The CDR3 contains 15 residues. CDR3 protein: CASSQGQGTLDGYTF. CDR3 coding DNA: TGCGCCAGCAGCCAAGGACAGGGGACCCTCGATGGCTACACCTTC.

Only one count was recorded for this clone. The chain couples TRBV4-2 to TRBJ2-5, with D perhaps TRBD2 (5 bases). Trimming pared 0 bases from V and 2 bases from J, leaving 13 bases between. The CDR3 is made up of 16 amino acids. Germline V lookup: CDR1 LGHNA, CDR2 YNFKEQ. Here the CDR3 DNA reads TGTGCCAGCAGCCAAGATACGGGAAGGGATCAAGAGACCCAGTACTTC. Residues: CASSQDTGRDQETQYF.